This T cell receptor beta chain was recorded in a study of blood T cell repertoires in COVID-19. In the original processing: Nucleated cell counts were estimated from reference gene primer amplification. Produced via immunoSEQ multiplex PCR; TCRdb's table is partial and in-frame only. Clonal size and the V and J genes are those of that table, whereas D and trimming came from the DNA. The data show 430,000 or so clones, with 85% to 90% seen just once and roughly 0.87% held by the top ten. With 2 bases clipped from V and 0 bases from J, the junction kept 8 bases outside the gene matches. The CDR3 is 17 amino acids. The germline gives CDR1 SGHNT, CDR2 YYREEE (reference sequence).

V and J are TRBV5-4 and TRBJ2-3; 8 bases map to TRBD2. The sample was peripheral blood. The clonotype originates from a man between 18 and 29 years old with COVID-19, enrolled during active disease. The DNA of the CDR3 is TGTGCCAGCAGCTTCGGTCCGGGACTAGGTAGCACAGATACGCAGTATTTT. Encoded protein: CASSFGPGLGSTDTQYF.